This TCR beta chain was recovered during a study of cytomegalovirus exposure and HLA in healthy donors (dated by TCRdb to the late 2010s). In the study overall: According to an earlier analysis of a few hundred of the donors, roughly 180 million T cells yielded 117 million unique TCR beta sequences and 276 Gb of sequence data. On average, about 240,000 unique TCR beta nucleotide sequences were sequenced per donor among 350 to 400 genotyped donors of the cohort, with roughly 20% of those sequences being non-productive. Donor age, sex, ethnicity and CMV serostatus were compiled together with the repertoire data. In an earlier analysis of more than 550 of the donors, high-throughput TCR beta sequencing was used to judge whether each TCR beta V gene segment behaved as functional or pseudogenic. The study aimed to test whether cataloging public T cell receptors could reveal signatures of past pathogen exposure. In a later analysis, previously published TCR beta repertoires from several hundred donors were re-analyzed and high-resolution HLA genotyping was added so that TCR occurrence patterns could be studied. High-throughput TCR immunosequencing, statistical association of individual TCRs with disease status, and machine learning were combined to predict cytomegalovirus infection status. In addition to the first cohort of approximately 670 subjects, a separate validation cohort of 130 or so different subjects was used. An early release covering roughly 600 HLA-typed donors comprised approximately 300 gigabases of sequencing data and 65 million to 100 million unique TCR sequences. The study profiled the T cell repertoires of 500 to 800 subjects by immunosequencing and related them to cytomegalovirus serostatus. The number of typed donors differed by locus: 629-630 for A, B, C, DRB1 and DQB1; approximately 520 for DQA1; some 610 for DPA1; and about 450 for DPB1. Among the roughly 400 genotyped donors, 81% belonged to the genetic ancestry cluster associated with self-reported Caucasian donors. All discovery cohort repertoires had been generated on a single sequencing platform. Because of strong linkage in the cohort, 5 or 6 DR-DQ haplotypes were treated as single units for association and clustering. Rather than using new phenotypic data, the later analysis identified candidate immune exposures from TCR beta sequences and from how often those sequences occurred across donors. A later genetic analysis took genome-wide SNP genotypes for about 65% of the 666 donors and used that subset as a discovery cohort. HLA typing covered class I and class II loci at four-digit resolution. Study-level results and caveats: In a later analysis, the rate of TCR association differed among HLA loci, with DRB1 alleles having the most associated TCRs and HLA-C alleles having the fewest. Broadly in line with IMGT annotations, most TCR beta V segments showed up in productive rearrangements about 90% or about 30% of the time in an earlier analysis of around 600 of the donors. In a later genetic analysis, fewer N-insertions in productive TCRs were reported among donors in an Asian-associated ancestry cluster than the roughly 640-donor mean. Assigning TCR associations to individual alleles was difficult when HLA alleles, especially DR and DQ, strongly co-occurred. In this cohort, only TCR beta chains were sequenced, and detectable features were limited by the absence of alpha or paired-chain data. The authors suggested that the approach could potentially be generalized to other disease states and immunological phenotypes. According to a later analysis, most CMV-associated TCR beta chains appeared to be HLA-restricted, and the HLA associations seemed to be driven largely by CMV exposure. In a later genetic analysis, a missense DCLRE1C variant was associated with V-gene and J-gene trimming of TCR beta chains, and the association was replicated in an independent cohort. In a later analysis, HLA-associated TCR beta chains showed more clonal expansion and lower generation probabilities than non-associated chains that were equally common. For the cohort, immune exposure information was limited to CMV serostatus. The sequencing pipeline was judged likely to have produced a cluster of highly shared sequence variants as a technical artifact. Over 15 rarely observed V segments, including chromosome 9 orphons, were excluded from the earlier analysis of some 590 of the donors because counts were too low. While some public TCRs were present in many individuals, most TCR sequences turned up only very rarely across donors. Presence/absence analyses assumed roughly uniform sequencing depth across donors, an assumption that may not hold. A further reported finding was that TCR beta sequences accurately predicted the HLA-A and HLA-B alleles for most subjects in the first cohort. The 87-base-pair reads could not distinguish some IMGT-functional V segments, including TRBV6-2 and TRBV6-3, so those segments were excluded. Linkage disequilibrium might explain the correlated functional status among segregating V segments, but an unknown experimental factor could not be ruled out. At a false discovery rate of 0.05, a later analysis linked fewer than 20,000 TCR beta sequences to specific HLA alleles. Because HLA typing was missing for some donors at each locus, association tests included only the typed subset. The classifier was reported to diagnose cytomegalovirus status with high specificity and sensitivity in both the original and validation cohorts. Several of the top co-occurrence clusters appeared to be linked to parvovirus B19, influenza, CMV and Epstein-Barr virus, according to a later analysis. In vitro tests confirmed that a few of the cytomegalovirus-associated TCR beta chains recognize cytomegalovirus antigens. The study listed 164 TCR beta chains as associated with cytomegalovirus.

The CDR3 has 16 amino acids, counting the end cysteine and phenylalanine. Only CDR3 DNA is held: 48 bases, read in frame from base 1. Receptor amplification or capture employed the immunoSEQ multiplex PCR assay. For the multiplex PCR, a mixture combining 60 forward primers for TCR Vbeta segments and 13 reverse primers for TCR Jbeta segments was used. The CDR3 region of rearranged TCR beta genes was amplified from genomic DNA with a multiplex PCR assay. The Illumina HiSeq System was used to sequence the amplified TCR beta libraries as 87-base-pair reads. The original methods were these. In a later analysis, around 80 million unique TCR beta chains were counted across the 690 or so repertoires, and approximately 11 million of these chains were shared by at least two donors. Raw reads were error-corrected and collapsed into unique sequences by a nearest-neighbor algorithm in which closely related sequences were merged to remove PCR and sequencing errors. To assign V, D and J gene segments, CDR3 sequences were aligned to IMGT reference sequences. Each retained sequence needed at least a six-nucleotide match to both a V gene segment and a J gene segment. A rearrangement counted as productive if the CDR3 had no stop codons and remained in frame with V and J, and every other rearrangement counted as non-productive. Following IMGT convention, CDR3 was defined as the stretch from the second conserved V-encoded cysteine up to the conserved J-encoded phenylalanine. In an earlier analysis of around 540 of the donors, sequences lacking an unambiguous match to a single V gene segment were excluded. An earlier analysis of fewer than 750 of the donors called V segments functional above 56.7% productive rearrangements and segregating when the between-donor standard deviation exceeded 5%. To diagnose cytomegalovirus status from the catalog of TCR beta chain sequences, a statistical classification framework was built. A later analysis assigned V and J genes by comparing TCR nucleotide sequences with IMGT/GENE-DB human TR gene sequences. The TCRdist pipeline was used in a later analysis to assign CDR3 sequences and most-parsimonious VDJ recombination scenarios. In a later analysis, each TCR beta chain was defined by its CDR3 amino acid sequence together with its V-gene family, and reads lacking a unique V-gene family were excluded. To address suspected cross-contamination and a sequencing artifact, a later analysis removed a few hundred highly shared, low-generation-probability nucleotide sequences. In a later analysis, a clonal expansion index for each public chain was calculated from normalized within-repertoire ranks of inferred template counts. Generation probabilities in a later analysis came from a VDJ recombination model fitted to out-of-frame rearrangements, and those results were checked against IGoR. In a later analysis, hypergeometric tests were used to score TCR-TCR, TCR-HLA and TCR-CMV co-occurrence, with a repertoire-size bias correction applied to TCR pairs. In a later analysis, false discovery rates were estimated by permuting HLA or CMV assignments 20 times. In a later analysis, co-occurring TCRs were grouped with DBSCAN, and TCRdist sequence similarity was added when clustering was performed within HLA-allele-positive subsets. Co-occurrence clustering excluded repertoires with fewer than 30,000 or more than 120,000 public chains, plus five with anomalous nucleotide sharing. TCRdb took over this immuneACCESS table, retaining in-frame rearrangements with V and J assigned. Such tables are incomplete; in checked studies, under half of the missing clones stem from an unresolved V gene, and the remainder is unexplained. Clonal size and the V and J genes are those of that table, whereas D and trimming came from the DNA. The sample includes 130,000 to 150,000 clones, with roughly 79% observed a single time. The ten largest make up around 8.8% of the sample.

For this clone: Its antigen has not been determined. Base qualities are not recorded, but no much larger clone differs from it by a single base.

In total, roughly 710 healthy bone marrow donors made up the cohort. Cohort members were all nominally healthy when sampled, although unrecorded immune exposures were likely present. The donor tested CMV seropositive, placing the donor among the roughly 300 seropositive members of the cohort. Each donor provided a peripheral blood sample, and peripheral blood mononuclear cells were used for TCR beta sequencing. Genomic DNA was extracted from the blood cell samples with the Qiagen DNeasy Blood Extraction Kit. The sequenced sample was PBMCs. The clonotype was recovered from an older woman in good health and CMV-seropositive. The rearrangement joined TRBV12-2 to TRBJ2-5; the D call of TRBD1 is as the table states it, not checked on the DNA. TRBV12-2 is an annotated pseudogene. The sequenced DNA is TGTGCAAGTCGCCCCTCCGGGGGCAGGGGGCAAGAGACCCAGTACTTC. This sequence encodes CASRPSGGRGQETQYF.